Reported below is one TCR beta chain. No antigen is known for it. It was with a sample-barcoded 5' primer and a J-beta primer mix that a second PCR of roughly 6 to 11 cycles was run. Sequencing of every sample gave 2.5 million or more CDR3-containing paired-end reads. TCRdb re-called the 5' RACE reads with MiXCR, one entry per CDR3 protein. The table lists about 830,000 distinct CDR3 sequences, roughly 64% of them singletons. This entry belongs to a study of blood T cells in healthy people across ages. Whole-study findings and limits: Higher diversity, along with more naive CD4+ cells, distinguished long-lived donors from aged donors. Researchers deemed the diversity estimates from one million T cells underestimates.

Trimming left V 8 bases short and J 0 bases short, with 21 bases between. The CDR3 runs 17 residues. Germline CDR1 and CDR2: MNHEY and SVGEGT. The source of this sequence is a man aged 25-45 years in good health. The sequencing sample was made of blood. The chain carries TRBV6-2 or TRBV6-3 and TRBJ2-3; weak D call: TRBD1 (6 bases). As DNA, the CDR3 is TGTGCCAGCGCCTACGGCGCGTACAGGGCAAGCACAGATACGCAGTATTTT. Protein product: CASAYGAYRASTDTQYF.